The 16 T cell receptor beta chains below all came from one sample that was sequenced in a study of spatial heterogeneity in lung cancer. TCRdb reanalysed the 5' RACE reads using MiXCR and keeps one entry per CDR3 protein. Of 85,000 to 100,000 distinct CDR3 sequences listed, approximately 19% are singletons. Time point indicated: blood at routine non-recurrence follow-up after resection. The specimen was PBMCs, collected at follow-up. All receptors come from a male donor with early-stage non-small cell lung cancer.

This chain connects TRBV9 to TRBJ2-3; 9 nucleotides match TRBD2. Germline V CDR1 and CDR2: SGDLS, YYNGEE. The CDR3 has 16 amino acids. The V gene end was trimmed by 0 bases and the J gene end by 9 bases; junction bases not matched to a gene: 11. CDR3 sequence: CASSVASSGASGTQYF. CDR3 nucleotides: TGTGCCAGCAGCGTAGCTTCTAGCGGGGCTTCAGGGACGCAGTATTTT.

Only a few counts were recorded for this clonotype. CDR3 amino acids: CASSGDSYEQYF. In nucleotides, the CDR3 is TGTGCCAGCAGCGGGGACTCCTACGAGCAGTACTTC. The gene calls are TRBV12-3 or TRBV12-4 and TRBJ2-7; D perhaps matches TRBD2 (5 bases). CDR3 size: 12 residues. V lost 6 bases and J lost 0, with 6 bases in between.

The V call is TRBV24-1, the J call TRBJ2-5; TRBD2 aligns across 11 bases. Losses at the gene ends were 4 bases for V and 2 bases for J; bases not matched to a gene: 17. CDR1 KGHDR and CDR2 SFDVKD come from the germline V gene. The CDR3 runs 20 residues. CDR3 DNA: TGTGCCACCAGTGACCCCTCTACTAGCGGGGGATCCGGGGGACAAGAGACCCAGTACTTC. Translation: CATSDPSTSGGSGGQETQYF.

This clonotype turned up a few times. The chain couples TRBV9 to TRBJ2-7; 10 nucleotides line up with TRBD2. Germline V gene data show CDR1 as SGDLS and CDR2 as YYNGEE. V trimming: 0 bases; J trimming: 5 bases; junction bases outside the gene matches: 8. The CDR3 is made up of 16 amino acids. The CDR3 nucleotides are TGTGCCAGCAGCGTAGGAGCCAGCGGGAGGGCCGACGAGCAGTACTTC. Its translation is CASSVGASGRADEQYF.

The CDR3 region has the DNA TGTGCCAGCAGCTTACTCGGGGACACTGAAGCTTTCTTT. This gives the protein CASSLLGDTEAFF. This chain connects TRBV13 to TRBJ1-1; D is unresolved. Trimming left V 2 bases short and J 3 bases short, with 7 bases between. CDR1 and CDR2 from the germline V gene are PRHDT and FYEKMQ (reference sequence). The CDR3 extends over 13 amino acids.

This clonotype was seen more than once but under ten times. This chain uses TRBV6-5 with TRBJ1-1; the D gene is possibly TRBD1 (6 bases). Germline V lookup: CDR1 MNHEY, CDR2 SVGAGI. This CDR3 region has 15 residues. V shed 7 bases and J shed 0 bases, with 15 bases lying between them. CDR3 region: CASKYRAEMNTEAFF. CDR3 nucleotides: TGTGCCAGCAAATACAGGGCAGAGATGAACACTGAAGCTTTCTTT.

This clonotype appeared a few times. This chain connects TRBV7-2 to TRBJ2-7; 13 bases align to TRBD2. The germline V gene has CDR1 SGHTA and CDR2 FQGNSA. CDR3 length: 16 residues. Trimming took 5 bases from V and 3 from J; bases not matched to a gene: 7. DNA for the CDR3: TGTGCCAGCAGCCGCGATTGGACTAGCGGGAGCTACGAGCAGTACTTC. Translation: CASSRDWTSGSYEQYF. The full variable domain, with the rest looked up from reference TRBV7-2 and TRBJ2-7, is GAGVSQSPSNKVTEKGKDVELRCDPISGHTALYWYRQSLGQGLEFLIYFQGNSAPDKSGLPSDRFSAERTGGSVSTLTIQRTQQEDSAVYLCASSRDWTSGSYEQYFGPGTRLTVT.

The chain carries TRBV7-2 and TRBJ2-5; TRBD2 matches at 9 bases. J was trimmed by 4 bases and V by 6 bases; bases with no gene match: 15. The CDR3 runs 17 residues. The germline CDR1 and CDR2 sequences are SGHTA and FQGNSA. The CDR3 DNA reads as TGTGCCAGCAGACCCGGACTAGCGCCCCCTCGTGGAGAGACCCAGTACTTC. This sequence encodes CASRPGLAPPRGETQYF.

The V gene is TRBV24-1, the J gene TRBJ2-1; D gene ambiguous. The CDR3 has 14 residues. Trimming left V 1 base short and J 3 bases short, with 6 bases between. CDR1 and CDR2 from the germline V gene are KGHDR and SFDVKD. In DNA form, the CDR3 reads TGTGCCACCAGTGATTTAACGGACTACAATGAGCAGTTCTTC. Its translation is CATSDLTDYNEQFF.

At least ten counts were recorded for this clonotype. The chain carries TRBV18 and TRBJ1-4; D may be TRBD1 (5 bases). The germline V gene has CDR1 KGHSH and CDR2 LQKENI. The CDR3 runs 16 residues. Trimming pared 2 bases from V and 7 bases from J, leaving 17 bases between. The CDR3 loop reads CASSPVWSGKSEKLFF. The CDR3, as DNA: TGTGCCAGCTCACCAGTCTGGTCAGGGAAGTCTGAAAAACTGTTTTTT.

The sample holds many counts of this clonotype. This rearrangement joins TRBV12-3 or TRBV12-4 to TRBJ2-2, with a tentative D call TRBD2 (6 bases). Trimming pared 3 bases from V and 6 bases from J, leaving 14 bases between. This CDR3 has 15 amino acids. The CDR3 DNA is TGTGCCAGCAGTTTGGCGGGGAGTAATGCCGGGGAGCTGTTTTTT. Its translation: CASSLAGSNAGELFF.

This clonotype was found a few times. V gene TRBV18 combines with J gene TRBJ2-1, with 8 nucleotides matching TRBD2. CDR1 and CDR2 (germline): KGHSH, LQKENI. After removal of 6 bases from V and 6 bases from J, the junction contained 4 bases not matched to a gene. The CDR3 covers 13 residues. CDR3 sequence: CASSRTSGNEQFF. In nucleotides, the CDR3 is TGTGCCAGCTCGCGCACTAGCGGCAATGAGCAGTTCTTC.

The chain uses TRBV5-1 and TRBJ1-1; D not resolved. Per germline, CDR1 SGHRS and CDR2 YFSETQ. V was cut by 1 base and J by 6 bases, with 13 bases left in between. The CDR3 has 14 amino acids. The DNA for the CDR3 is TGCGCCAGCAGCTTGTCGGCGGCTGTTGCTGAAGCTTTCTTT. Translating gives CASSLSAAVAEAFF.

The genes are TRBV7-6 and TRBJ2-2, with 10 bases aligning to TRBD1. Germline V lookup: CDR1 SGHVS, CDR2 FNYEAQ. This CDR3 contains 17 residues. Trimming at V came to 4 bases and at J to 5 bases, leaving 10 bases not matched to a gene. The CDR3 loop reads CASSSRPGTGETGELFF. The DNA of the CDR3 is TGTGCCAGCAGCTCGCGACCGGGGACAGGGGAAACCGGGGAGCTGTTTTTT.

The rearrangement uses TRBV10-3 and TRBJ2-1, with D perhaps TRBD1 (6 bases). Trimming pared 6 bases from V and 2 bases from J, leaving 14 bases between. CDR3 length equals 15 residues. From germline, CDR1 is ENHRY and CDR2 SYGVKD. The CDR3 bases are TGTGCCATCAGATCAGGGGATGGGACCTACAATGAGCAGTTCTTC. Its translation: CAIRSGDGTYNEQFF.

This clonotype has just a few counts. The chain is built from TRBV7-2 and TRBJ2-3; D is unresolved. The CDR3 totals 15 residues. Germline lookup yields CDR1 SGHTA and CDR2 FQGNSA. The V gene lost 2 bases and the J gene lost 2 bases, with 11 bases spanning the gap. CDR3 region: CASSLNSPITDTQYF. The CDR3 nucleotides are TGTGCCAGCAGCTTAAATAGTCCGATCACAGATACGCAGTATTTT.